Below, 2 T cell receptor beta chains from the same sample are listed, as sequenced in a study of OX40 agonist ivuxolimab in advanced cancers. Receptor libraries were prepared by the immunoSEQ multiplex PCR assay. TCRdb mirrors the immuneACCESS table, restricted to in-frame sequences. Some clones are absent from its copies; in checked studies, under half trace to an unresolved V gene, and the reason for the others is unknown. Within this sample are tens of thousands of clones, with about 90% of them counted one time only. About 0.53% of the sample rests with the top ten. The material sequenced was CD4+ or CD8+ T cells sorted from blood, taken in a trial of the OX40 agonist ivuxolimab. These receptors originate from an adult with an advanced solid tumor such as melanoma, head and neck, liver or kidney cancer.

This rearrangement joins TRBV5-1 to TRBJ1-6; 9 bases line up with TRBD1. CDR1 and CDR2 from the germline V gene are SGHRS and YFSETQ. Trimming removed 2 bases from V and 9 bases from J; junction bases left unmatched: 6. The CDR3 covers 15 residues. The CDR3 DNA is TGCGCCAGCAGCTTTGGGACAGGGTCGAGTTCACCCCTCCACTTT. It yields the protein CASSFGTGSSSPLHF.

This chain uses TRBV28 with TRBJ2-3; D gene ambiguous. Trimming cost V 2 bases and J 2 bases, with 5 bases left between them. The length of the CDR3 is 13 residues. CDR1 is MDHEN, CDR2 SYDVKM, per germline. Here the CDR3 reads CASSLGNTDTQYF. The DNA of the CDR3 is TGTGCCAGCAGTTTAGGAAACACAGATACGCAGTATTTT.